A single sample gave rise to the 2 T cell receptor beta chains below, sequenced in a study of blood T cell repertoires in COVID-19. Profiling relied on immunoSEQ multiplex PCR, and the TCRdb table lists in-frame clones only, not all of them. The sample lists roughly 15,000 clones; 85% to 90% were seen once. The sequenced sample consisted of peripheral blood. All receptors come from a human donor in a cohort sampled during active COVID-19.

This chain uses TRBV21-1 with TRBJ1-2; the table names TRBD1, a call not compared with the DNA. TRBV21-1 is deemed a pseudogene. CDR3 length: 14 residues. CDR3 DNA: TGTGCCAGCAACTGGACAGACTCCACCTATGGCTACACCTTC. This encodes CASNWTDSTYGYTF.

This sequence joins TRBV27 and TRBJ1-2, with D possibly matching TRBD1 (6 bases). The V end lost 5 bases, the J end lost 2 bases, and 9 bases lay between the germline ends. CDR1 and CDR2 from the germline V gene are MNHEY and SMNVEV (reference sequence). CDR3 size: 13 residues. The CDR3 loop is CASSPTGNYGYTF. CDR3 in DNA: TGTGCCAGCAGTCCAACAGGGAACTATGGCTACACCTTC.